This T cell receptor beta chain was obtained from a study of radiotherapy plus CTLA-4 blockade in lung cancer (dated by TCRdb to 2016 to 2019). Looking at the study overall: Objective responses occurred in approximately 17% of enrolled patients, and 31% achieved disease control. What the authors observed across the whole study: TCR clones derived from tumors expanded in peripheral blood after treatment with radiotherapy and ipilimumab. Early dynamic changes in blood T cell clones, together with increased serum interferon-beta after radiation, were reported as the strongest predictors of response.

Libraries were made using the immunoSEQ multiplex PCR assay. TCRdb's version of the immuneACCESS table is confined to in-frame rearrangements and falls short of the full clone set. An unresolved V gene accounts for under half of the shortfall where checked; the remainder is of unknown origin. The sample data list some 77,000 clones, and roughly 86% of these were observed just once. The top ten clonotypes cover approximately 2% of the sample. In this study, focal radiation therapy paired with CTLA-4 blockade (ipilimumab) was tested in patients who had chemo-refractory metastatic non-small-cell lung cancer. From cysteine to phenylalanine, the CDR3 is 14 amino acids long. The retained sequence is limited to the CDR3, 42 bases, with the frame set at the first base. The germline V gene provides CDR1 SGHRS and CDR2 YFSETQ. V gives up 4 bases and J gives up 5 bases, and the segment between their germline ends measures 15 bases.

Worth noting for this clone: The antigen it binds to is not known. One base away there is no much larger clone; base qualities are not given.

The rearrangement joined TRBV5-1 to TRBJ1-2; the D region possibly corresponds to TRBD1 (5 bases align). Specimen: peripheral blood, collected from a patient treated with radiotherapy plus ipilimumab. The TCR comes from a human donor with non-small cell lung cancer who had a partial response to radiotherapy plus ipilimumab. In nucleotide form, the sequence is TGCGCCAGCAGCGTGGGGGAAGGGGTTTATGGCTACACCTTC. Protein translation: CASSVGEGVYGYTF.